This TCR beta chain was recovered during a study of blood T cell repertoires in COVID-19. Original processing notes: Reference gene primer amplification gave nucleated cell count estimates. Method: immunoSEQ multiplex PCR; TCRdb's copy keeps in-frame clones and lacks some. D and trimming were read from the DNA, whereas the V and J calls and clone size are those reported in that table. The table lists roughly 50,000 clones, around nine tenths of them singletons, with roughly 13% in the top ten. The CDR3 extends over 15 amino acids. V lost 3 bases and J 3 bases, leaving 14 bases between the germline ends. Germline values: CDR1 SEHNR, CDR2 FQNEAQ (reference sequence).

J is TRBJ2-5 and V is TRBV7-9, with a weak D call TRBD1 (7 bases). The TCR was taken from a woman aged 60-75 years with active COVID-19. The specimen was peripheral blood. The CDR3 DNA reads TGTGCCAGCAGCTTTGCAGGGGGAGGTAAAGAGACCCAGTACTTC. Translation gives CASSFAGGGKETQYF. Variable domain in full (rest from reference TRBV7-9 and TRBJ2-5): DTGVSQNPRHKITKRGQNVTFRCDPISEHNRLYWYRQTLGQGPEFLTYFQNEAQLEKSRLLSDRFSAERPKGSFSTLEIQRTEQGDSAMYLCASSFAGGGKETQYFGPGTRLLVL.